Sequencing of this TCR beta chain was carried out in a study of blood T cell repertoires in COVID-19. Study-level background: Samples of COVID-19 (acute and convalescent) were obtained from the United States, Italy and Spain. T cells, B-cell-depleted T cells, or PBMCs provided the cDNA or gDNA that served as material.

In the original processing: Reference gene primer amplification gave estimated nucleated cell counts. Measured with immunoSEQ multiplex PCR; TCRdb has only the in-frame clones, and not every one. That table is the source of V, J and clone size, and D and trimming were worked out from the DNA. The sample lists about 220,000 clones; roughly 85% were seen once. This CDR3 is 13 amino acids long. Per germline, CDR1 SGHNT and CDR2 YYREEE (reference sequence). Losses at the gene ends were 6 bases for V and 8 bases for J; bases not matched to a gene: 9. The sequence came from a woman over 75 with acute or convalescent COVID-19. The sample was peripheral blood. The chain recombines TRBV5-4 with TRBJ1-2, with 8 bases that match TRBD1. The CDR3 loop is CASTDQGAAGYTF. In DNA form, the CDR3 reads TGTGCCAGCACCGACCAGGGGGCGGCCGGCTACACCTTC.